Here is one TCR beta chain with its context. Its antigen is unidentified. The germline CDR1 and CDR2 sequences are MGHRA and YSYEKL. This CDR3 spans 14 amino acids. Trimming shortened V by 3 bases and J by 3 bases, and 11 bases separated the two germline ends. This sample was taken from a study of T cell responses to AZD1222 COVID-19 vaccine. The wider study: Pooled samples include second doses given at about 4 or 12 weeks.

Study results and caveats: Unmutated variant regions are reportedly targeted by nearly half of spike-specific TCRs. The donor cohort was predominantly white British with a female majority, and clonal diversity may have been underestimated.

TCRdb keeps only in-frame clones here, not all; method: immunoSEQ multiplex PCR. The sample holds roughly 130,000 clones, roughly 87% seen once. The V and J genes are TRBV4-1 and TRBJ2-5; a possible D gene is TRBD2 (6 bases). The sequence derives from an adult in good health. Sequenced here: peripheral blood, sampled on day 0 of AZD1222 vaccination. The CDR3 sequence: CASSQGWGEETQYF. The CDR3 nucleotides are TGCGCCAGCAGCCAGGGTTGGGGGGAAGAGACCCAGTACTTC.